This TCR beta chain comes out of a study of Graves' ophthalmopathy and Graves' hyperthyroidism. Findings and limits, study-wide: For separating ophthalmopathy from stable hyperthyroidism, a 13-signature model gave 85% to 90% sensitivity and about 82% specificity. Blood repertoires reportedly contained most expanded thyroid clonotypes above 0.001 frequency.

Amplification of the TCR beta CDR3 regions used RNA transcripts (as template). Second-round multiplex PCR followed a first-round RT-PCR using HTBI primers. One entry per CDR3 protein results from TCRdb running MiXCR on the multiplex PCR reads. Of hundreds of thousands of distinct CDR3 sequences in the sample, about a fifth were seen once. Patients were diagnosed from clinical symptoms, serum thyroxine, TRAb, thyroid ultrasound and orbital computed tomography. PBMCs were isolated from a roughly 9 ml sample of fresh peripheral blood. To note about this clonotype: Antigen unknown.

The CDR3 contains 13 residues. J was trimmed by 6 bases and V by 5 bases; bases with no gene match: 4. The clonotype was recovered from a young woman with stable Graves' hyperthyroidism. Some clones in this sample may be carry-over from other donors' samples. The chain links TRBV12-3 or TRBV12-4 to TRBJ1-2; TRBD1 agrees at 9 bases. The sample was peripheral blood. CDR3 DNA sequence: TGTGCCAGCAGTGGGGACAGGGTTAATGGCTACACCTTC. Translation gives CASSGDRVNGYTF.